This T cell receptor beta chain stems from a study of OX40 agonist ivuxolimab in advanced cancers. Study-level information: Among those enrolled, mean age was approximately 62 years (range roughly 23 to 79) and over 70% were male. Findings and limits, study-wide: On average, a greater number of expanded clones characterised CD8+ T cells relative to CD4+. The work left the antigen specificity of expanded peripheral T cells undetermined.

Clones were sequenced by immunoSEQ multiplex PCR, and TCRdb holds only the in-frame ones, with some missing. The table records around 55,000 clones, around 87% of them present only once. Germline CDR1 reads SGHTA; CDR2 reads FQGNSA. V shed 4 bases and J 2 bases; nucleotides not matched to a gene: 3. The CDR3 has 16 amino acids. Comment on this clone: Antigen: not known.

The rearrangement uses TRBV7-2 and TRBJ2-3; 13 bases map to TRBD2. The receptor comes from an adult with an advanced solid tumor such as melanoma, head and neck, liver or kidney cancer. Sequenced material: CD4+ or CD8+ T cells sorted from blood, taken in a trial of the OX40 agonist ivuxolimab. The CDR3 here is CASSSTSGGLTDTQYF. The CDR3 nucleotides are TGTGCCAGCAGCTCGACTAGCGGGGGGCTCACAGATACGCAGTATTTT.